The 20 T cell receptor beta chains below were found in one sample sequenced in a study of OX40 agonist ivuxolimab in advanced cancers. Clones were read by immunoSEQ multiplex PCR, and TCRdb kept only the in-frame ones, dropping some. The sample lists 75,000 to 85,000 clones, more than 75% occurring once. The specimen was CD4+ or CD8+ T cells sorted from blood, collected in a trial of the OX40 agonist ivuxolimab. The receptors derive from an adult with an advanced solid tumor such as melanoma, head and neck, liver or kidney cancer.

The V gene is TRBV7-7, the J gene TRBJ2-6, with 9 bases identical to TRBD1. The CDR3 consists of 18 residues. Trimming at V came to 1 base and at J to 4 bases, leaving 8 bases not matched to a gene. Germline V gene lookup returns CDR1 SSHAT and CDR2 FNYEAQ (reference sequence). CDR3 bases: TGTGCCAGCAGCTTAGGCGAGGGACAGGGCCCCGGGGCCAACGTCCTGACTTTC. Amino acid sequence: CASSLGEGQGPGANVLTF.

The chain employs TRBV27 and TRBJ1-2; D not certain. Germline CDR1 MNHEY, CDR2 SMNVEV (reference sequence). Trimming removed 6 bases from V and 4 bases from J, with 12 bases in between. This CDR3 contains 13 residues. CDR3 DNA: TGTGCCAGCAGCCCGGACTATTTCTATGGCTACACCTTC. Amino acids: CASSPDYFYGYTF.

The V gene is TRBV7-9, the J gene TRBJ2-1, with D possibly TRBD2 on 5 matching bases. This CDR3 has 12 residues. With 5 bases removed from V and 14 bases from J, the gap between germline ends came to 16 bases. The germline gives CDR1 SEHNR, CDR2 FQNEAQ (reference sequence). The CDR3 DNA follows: TGTGCCAGCAGCGGAAACCCGGGAATAGAGTTCTTC. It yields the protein CASSGNPGIEFF.

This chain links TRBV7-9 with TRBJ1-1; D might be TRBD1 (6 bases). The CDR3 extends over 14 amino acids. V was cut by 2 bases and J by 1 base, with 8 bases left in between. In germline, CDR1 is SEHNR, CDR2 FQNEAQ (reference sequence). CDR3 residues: CASSLYRENTEAFF. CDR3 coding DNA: TGTGCCAGCAGCTTATACAGGGAGAACACTGAAGCTTTCTTT.

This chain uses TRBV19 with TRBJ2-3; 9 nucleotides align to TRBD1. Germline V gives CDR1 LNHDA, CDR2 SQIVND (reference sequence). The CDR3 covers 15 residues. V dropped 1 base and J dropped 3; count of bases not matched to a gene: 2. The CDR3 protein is CASSIAGQGTDTQYF. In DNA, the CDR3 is TGTGCCAGTAGTATAGCGGGACAGGGTACAGATACGCAGTATTTT.

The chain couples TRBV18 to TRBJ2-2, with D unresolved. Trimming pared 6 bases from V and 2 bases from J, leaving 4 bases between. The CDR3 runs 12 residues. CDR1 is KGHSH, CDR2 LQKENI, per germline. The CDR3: CASSPNTGELFF. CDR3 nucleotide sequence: TGTGCCAGCTCCCCTAACACCGGGGAGCTGTTTTTT.

As DNA, the CDR3 is TGTGCCAGCAGTTACGCGGGGTTCGCTGGCTACACCTTC. Protein: CASSYAGFAGYTF. The chain uses TRBV6-5 and TRBJ1-2; no firm D call. Deletions cut 2 bases from V and 7 bases from J, with 11 bases between. The CDR3 runs 13 residues. CDR1 and CDR2 from the germline V gene are MNHEY and SVGAGI.

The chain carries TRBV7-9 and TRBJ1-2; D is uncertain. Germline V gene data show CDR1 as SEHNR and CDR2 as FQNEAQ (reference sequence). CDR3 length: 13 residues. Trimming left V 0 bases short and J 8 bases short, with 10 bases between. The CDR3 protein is CASSLALVQGYTF. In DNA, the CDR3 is TGTGCCAGCAGCTTAGCGCTAGTTCAAGGCTACACCTTC.

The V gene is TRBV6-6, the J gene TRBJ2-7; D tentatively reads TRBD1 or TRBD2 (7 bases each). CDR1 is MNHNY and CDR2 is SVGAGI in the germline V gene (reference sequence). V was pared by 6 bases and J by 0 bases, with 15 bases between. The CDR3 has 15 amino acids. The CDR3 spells CASRAGQRFSYEQYF. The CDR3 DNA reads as TGTGCCAGCAGAGCGGGACAGAGATTCTCCTACGAGCAGTACTTC.

The DNA for the CDR3 is TGTGCCAGCAGTGAACGGGACACTGATACGCAGTATTTT. Protein sequence: CASSERDTDTQYF. This chain joins TRBV2 and TRBJ2-3; a possible D gene is TRBD1 (6 bases). V shed 2 bases and J shed 6 bases, with 9 bases lying between them. Germline CDR1 SNHLY, CDR2 FYNNEI. CDR3 size: 13 residues.

The CDR3 here is CASSSGRPLGQPQHF. CDR3 DNA: TGTGCCAGCAGCTCGGGACGGCCTTTGGGTCAGCCCCAGCATTTT. V usage is TRBV7-7 and J usage is TRBJ1-5, with a weak D call TRBD1 (5 bases). V dropped 4 bases and J dropped 6 bases, with 16 bases sitting between them. Germline values: CDR1 SSHAT, CDR2 FNYEAQ (reference sequence). The CDR3 totals 15 residues.

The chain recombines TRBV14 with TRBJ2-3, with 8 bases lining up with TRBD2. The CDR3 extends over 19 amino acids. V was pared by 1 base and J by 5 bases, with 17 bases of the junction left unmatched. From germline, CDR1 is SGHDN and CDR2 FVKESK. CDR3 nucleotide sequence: TGTGCCAGCAGCCAAGGGACCCTCGGACTAGCTATCTTCGGAGATACGCAGTATTTT. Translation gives CASSQGTLGLAIFGDTQYF.

The CDR3 region has the DNA TGCAGCGTTGCGGGACGGCTTGACTATGGCTACACCTTC. This encodes CSVAGRLDYGYTF. The chain carries TRBV29-1 and TRBJ1-2; tentative D call: TRBD1 (5 bases). The germline V and J ends were trimmed by 4 bases and 3 bases, with 12 bases remaining between them. CDR3 length: 13 amino acids. Per germline, CDR1 SQVTM and CDR2 ANQGSEA.

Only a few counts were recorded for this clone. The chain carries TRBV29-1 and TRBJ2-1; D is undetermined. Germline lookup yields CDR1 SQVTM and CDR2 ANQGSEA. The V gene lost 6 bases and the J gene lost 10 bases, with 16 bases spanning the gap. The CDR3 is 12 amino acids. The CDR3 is CSVGRTYGEQFF. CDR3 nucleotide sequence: TGCAGCGTGGGTCGGACCTACGGGGAGCAGTTCTTC.

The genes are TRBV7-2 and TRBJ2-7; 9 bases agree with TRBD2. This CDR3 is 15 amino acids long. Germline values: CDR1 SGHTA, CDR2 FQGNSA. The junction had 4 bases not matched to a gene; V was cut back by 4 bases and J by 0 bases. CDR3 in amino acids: CASSSTSGFSYEQYF. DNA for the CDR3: TGTGCCAGCAGCTCAACTAGCGGGTTCTCCTACGAGCAGTACTTC.

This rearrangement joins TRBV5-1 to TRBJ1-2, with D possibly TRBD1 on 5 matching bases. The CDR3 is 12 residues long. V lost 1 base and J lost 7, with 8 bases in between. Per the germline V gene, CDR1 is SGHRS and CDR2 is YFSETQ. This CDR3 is CASSLWGLGYTF. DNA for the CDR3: TGCGCCAGCAGCTTGTGGGGACTTGGCTACACCTTC.

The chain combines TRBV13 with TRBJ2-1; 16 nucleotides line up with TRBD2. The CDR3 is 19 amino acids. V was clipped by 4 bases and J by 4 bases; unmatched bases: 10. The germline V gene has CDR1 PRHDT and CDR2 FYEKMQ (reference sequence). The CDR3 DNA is TGTGCCAGCAGCTCCCAAATGGGACTAGCGGGAGGGCCATACAATGAGCAGTTCTTC. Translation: CASSSQMGLAGGPYNEQFF.

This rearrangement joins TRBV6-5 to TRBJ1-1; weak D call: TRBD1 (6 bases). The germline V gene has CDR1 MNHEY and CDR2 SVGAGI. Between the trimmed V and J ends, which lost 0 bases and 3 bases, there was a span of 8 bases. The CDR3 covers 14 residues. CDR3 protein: CASSYSRGYTEAFF. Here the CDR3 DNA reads TGTGCCAGCAGTTACTCCAGGGGTTACACTGAAGCTTTCTTT.

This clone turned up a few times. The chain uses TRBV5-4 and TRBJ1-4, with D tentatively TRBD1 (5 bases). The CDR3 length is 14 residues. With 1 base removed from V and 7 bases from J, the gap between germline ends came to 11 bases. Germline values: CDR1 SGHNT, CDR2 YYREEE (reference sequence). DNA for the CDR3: TGTGCCAGCAGCTTGAACAGGCTCGCTGAAAAACTGTTTTTT. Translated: CASSLNRLAEKLFF.

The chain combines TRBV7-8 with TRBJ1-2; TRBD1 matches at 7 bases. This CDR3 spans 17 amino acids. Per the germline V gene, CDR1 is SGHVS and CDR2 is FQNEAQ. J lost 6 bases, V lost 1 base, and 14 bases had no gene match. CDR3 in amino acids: CASSLGRRKGTEDGYTF. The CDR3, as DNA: TGTGCCAGCAGCTTAGGTAGGAGGAAGGGGACAGAGGATGGCTACACCTTC. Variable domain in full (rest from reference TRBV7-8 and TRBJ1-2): GAGVSQSPRYKVAKRGQDVALRCDPISGHVSLFWYQQALGQGPEFLTYFQNEAQLDKSGLPSDRFFAERPEGSVSTLKIQRTQQEDSAVYLCASSLGRRKGTEDGYTFGSGTRLTVV.